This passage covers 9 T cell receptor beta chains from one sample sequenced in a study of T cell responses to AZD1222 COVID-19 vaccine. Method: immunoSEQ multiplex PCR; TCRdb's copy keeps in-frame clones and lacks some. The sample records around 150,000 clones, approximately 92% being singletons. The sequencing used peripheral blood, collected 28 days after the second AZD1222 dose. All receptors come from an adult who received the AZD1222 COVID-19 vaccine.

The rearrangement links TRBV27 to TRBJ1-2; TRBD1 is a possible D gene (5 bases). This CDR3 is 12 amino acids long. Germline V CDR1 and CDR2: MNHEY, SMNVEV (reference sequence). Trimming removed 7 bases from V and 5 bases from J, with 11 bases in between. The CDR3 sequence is CASTGPGYGYTF. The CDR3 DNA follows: TGTGCCAGCACAGGGCCGGGATATGGCTACACCTTC.

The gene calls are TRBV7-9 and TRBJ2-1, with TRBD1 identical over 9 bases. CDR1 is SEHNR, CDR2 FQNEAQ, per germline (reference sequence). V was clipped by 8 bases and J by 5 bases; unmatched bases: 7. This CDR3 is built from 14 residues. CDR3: CASLAGTGNNEQFF. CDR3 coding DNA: TGTGCCAGCCTCGCGGGGACAGGGAACAATGAGCAGTTCTTC.

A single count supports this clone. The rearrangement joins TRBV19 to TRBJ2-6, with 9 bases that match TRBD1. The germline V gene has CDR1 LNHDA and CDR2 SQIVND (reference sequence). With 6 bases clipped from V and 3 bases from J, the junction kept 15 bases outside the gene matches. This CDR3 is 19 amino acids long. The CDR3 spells CASSLPSRTGEDGANVLTF. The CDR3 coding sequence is TGTGCCAGTAGCCTTCCCAGTCGGACAGGGGAAGATGGGGCCAACGTCCTGACTTTC.

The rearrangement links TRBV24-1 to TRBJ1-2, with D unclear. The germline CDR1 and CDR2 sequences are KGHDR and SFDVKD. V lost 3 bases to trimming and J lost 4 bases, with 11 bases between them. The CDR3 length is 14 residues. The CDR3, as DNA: TGTGCCACCAGTGATGGGTCCTCTTTCTATGGCTACACCTTC. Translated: CATSDGSSFYGYTF.

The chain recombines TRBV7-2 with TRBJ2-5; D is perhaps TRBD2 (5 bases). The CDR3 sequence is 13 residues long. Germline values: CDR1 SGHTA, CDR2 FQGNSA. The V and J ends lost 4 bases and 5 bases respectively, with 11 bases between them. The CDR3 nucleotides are TGTGCCAGCAGCTCTCCCTCGGGGGAGACCCAGTACTTC. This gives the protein CASSSPSGETQYF.

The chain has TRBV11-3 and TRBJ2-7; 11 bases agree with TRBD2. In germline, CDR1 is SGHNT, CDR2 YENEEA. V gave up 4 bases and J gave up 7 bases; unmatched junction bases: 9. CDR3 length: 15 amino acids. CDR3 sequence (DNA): TGTGCCAGCAGCTCGTTAGCGGGAGGGCCGCTGGAGCAGTACTTC. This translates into CASSSLAGGPLEQYF.

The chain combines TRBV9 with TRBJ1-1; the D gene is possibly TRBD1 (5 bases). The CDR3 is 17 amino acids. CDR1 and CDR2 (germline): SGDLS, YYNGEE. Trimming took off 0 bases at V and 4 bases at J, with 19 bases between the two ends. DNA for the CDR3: TGTGCCAGCAGCGTAGAACCCCGACCAGACAGAAGCACTGAAGCTTTCTTT. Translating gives CASSVEPRPDRSTEAFF.

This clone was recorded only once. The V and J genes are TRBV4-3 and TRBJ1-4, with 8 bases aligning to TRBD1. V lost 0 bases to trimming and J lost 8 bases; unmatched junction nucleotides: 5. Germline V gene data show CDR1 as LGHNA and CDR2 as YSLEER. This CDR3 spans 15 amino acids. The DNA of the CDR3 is TGCGCCAGCAGCCAAGATGGACAGGGTGGGGAAAAACTGTTTTTT. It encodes CASSQDGQGGEKLFF.

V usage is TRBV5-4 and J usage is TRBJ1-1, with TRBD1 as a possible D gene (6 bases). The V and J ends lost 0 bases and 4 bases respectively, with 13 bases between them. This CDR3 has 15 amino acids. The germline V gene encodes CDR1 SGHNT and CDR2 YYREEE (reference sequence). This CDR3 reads CASSLALGAGTEAFF. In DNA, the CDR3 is TGTGCCAGCAGCTTGGCCTTGGGGGCCGGCACTGAAGCTTTCTTT.